These T cell receptor beta chains were read from a single sample in a study of vaccination and CD4 T cells after COVID-19. No antigen is known for these receptors. TCRdb re-called the PCR reads through MiXCR, storing one row per CDR3 protein. In the table there are more than 13,000 distinct CDR3 sequences, more than 25% of which are singletons. Source material: cultured CD4+ T cells from blood. These receptors came from a human donor with COVID-19. CDR3s include the opening cysteine and the closing phenylalanine or tryptophan. The order of the fields is J gene, V gene, CDR3 protein.

>TRBJ1-6|TRBV27
CASSFSTVNYSPLHF
>TRBJ1-5|TRBV20-1
CSARVDRGYSNQPQHF
>TRBJ2-3|TRBV20-1
CSAKARPQPADTQYF
>TRBJ1-1|TRBV2
CASRGQGSNTEAFF
>TRBJ2-5|TRBV2
CASSAQAGGLETQYF
>TRBJ1-2|TRBV27
CASKPWADYGYTF
>TRBJ1-1|TRBV4-2
CASGRGNTEAFF
>TRBJ2-1|TRBV6-1
CASSRDSNNEQFF
>TRBJ1-2|TRBV11-2
CASSPRPSYGYTF
>TRBJ2-7|TRBV9
CASSVGTGSSYEQYF
>TRBJ1-5|TRBV2
CASSGRGRGNQPQHF
>TRBJ2-5|TRBV5-1
CASSPTSGVTETQYF
>TRBJ1-5|TRBV12-3/TRBV12-4
CASSLTGGGQPQHF
>TRBJ2-2|TRBV15
CATSRDRITPGELFF
>TRBJ2-4|TRBV2
CASSGNSIQYF
>TRBJ1-1|TRBV28
CASSLPGRGNTEAFF
>TRBJ2-1|TRBV20-1
CSANKEYNEQFF
>TRBJ1-3|TRBV20-1
CSASDEAGTGTGNTIYF
>TRBJ2-1|TRBV7-2
CASSSADGYNEQFF
>TRBJ1-6|TRBV11-1
CASSTRQIQQNSPLHF
>TRBJ2-1|TRBV11-2
CASSFMGQKYNEQFF
>TRBJ1-1|TRBV28
CASSSTGGNTEAFF
>TRBJ1-4|TRBV11-2
CASSLGRGLLEKLFF
>TRBJ1-1|TRBV20-1
CSAAGRNTEAFF
>TRBJ1-2|TRBV2
CASSTGTAYGYTF
>TRBJ1-2|TRBV20-1
CSARKPVGNYGYTF
>TRBJ1-2|TRBV7-2
CASSLGQGGYGYTF
>TRBJ1-2|TRBV7-2
CASSAVRTGFGYTF
>TRBJ2-7|TRBV7-2
CASSLAGQAYEQYF
>TRBJ1-5|TRBV20-1
CSASPGQGNQPQHF
>TRBJ1-1|TRBV7-9
CASSLKLGMNTEAFF
>TRBJ1-2|TRBV20-1
CSARIAGGNYGYTF
>TRBJ1-2|TRBV6-1
CASRQGLNYGYTF
>TRBJ1-5|TRBV6-1
CASRGSADNQPQHF
>TRBJ2-1|TRBV20-1
CSARDRTGIKYNEQFF
>TRBJ2-7|TRBV24-1
CATSDSTGDSYEQYF
>TRBJ2-3|TRBV20-1
CSAPDVVPDTQYF
>TRBJ1-5|TRBV7-8
CASSSTGTASNQPQHF
>TRBJ2-3|TRBV5-1
CASSPGPSTDTQYF
>TRBJ1-2|TRBV24-1
CATSDRIGTETYGYTF
>TRBJ2-6|TRBV20-1
CSAVDRGQAGANVLTF
>TRBJ2-3|TRBV7-7
CASSPGVIDTQYF
>TRBJ2-3|TRBV19
CASSILAGAVTDTQYF
>TRBJ1-6|TRBV19
CASSNAGGYNSPLHF
>TRBJ2-2|TRBV7-3
CASSQHTGVTGELFF
>TRBJ1-1|TRBV6-1
CASSNLPGGSEAFF
>TRBJ1-3|TRBV27
CASRRQGASYLEMDTIYF
>TRBJ2-3|TRBV6-1
CASSPPPGGPNTQYF